This T cell receptor beta chain was documented in a study of T cells expressing NK-cell markers. Study-wide context: It was sorted CD3+CD56-NKG2C+, CD3+CD56+NKG2C- and CD3+CD56+NKG2C+ T cells that provided the TCR beta repertoires.

In regard to this clonotype: Its specificity is not known.

Per germline, CDR1 KGHDR and CDR2 SFDVKD. This CDR3 has 17 residues. The study's findings and limits: Among CD8+ T cells from several donors, dominant NKG2C+ clonotypes accounted for roughly 1.0-7.0%. The same clonotypes also predominated in the CD3+CD56-NKG2C+ fraction of several donors.

Libraries used 5'RACE template switching adding universal primer site and UMIs. TCRdb processed the 5' RACE reads again and assigns one entry to each CDR3 protein, with no DNA. This sample's table has about 550,000 distinct CDR3 sequences. The genes are TRBV24-1 and TRBJ2-2; TCRdb calls TRBD2, which cannot be checked without DNA. The receptor was derived from a man in his late teens or twenties in good health. Sequenced input: blood T cells: a sorted CD56 or NKG2C T cell subset, CD4+ or CD8+ T cells, or bulk PBMC T cells (not recorded which). CDR3: CATSTTSGRSTYGELFF.